These T cell receptor beta chains were read from a single sample in a study of cytomegalovirus exposure and HLA in healthy donors. The repertoire was sequenced with immunoSEQ multiplex PCR; TCRdb's copy has only in-frame clones and lacks some. The table lists fewer than 150,000 clones, 75% to 90% of them singletons. The sequencing sample was made of PBMCs. Receptors originate from a woman in her thirties in good health and CMV-seropositive. Each CDR3 is given without its conserved first and last residue.

ASSLSDREGQPQH	13	TRBV28	TRBJ1-5
ASSPLGRAEHGYT	13	TRBV4-1	TRBJ1-2
ASSPGGDTQY	10	TRBV18	TRBJ2-3
ASSSSGGSGRGAHNEQF	17	TRBV7-9	TRBJ2-1
AWSVGSGTEAF	11	TRBV30	TRBJ1-1
ASSFPLSSGQEINEQY	16	TRBV7-8	TRBJ2-7
ASSQAGTGAEEYTEAF	16	TRBV4-2	TRBJ1-1
ASSLASGGGGTDTQY	15	TRBV7-6	TRBJ2-3
ASSDIPGVQQF	11	TRBV10-1	TRBJ2-1
ASSYLVPTGFGDEQY	15	TRBV28	TRBJ2-7
ASSLLGTQETQY	12	TRBV5-1	TRBJ2-5
ASTLVGVGNEQY	12	TRBV5-1	TRBJ2-7
SVDGGGGTGELF	12	TRBV29-1	TRBJ2-2
ASSYVAEDTEAF	12	TRBV6-6	TRBJ1-1
ASSEGGTQETQY	12	TRBV2	TRBJ2-5
ASSILSGGYNEQF	13	TRBV9	TRBJ2-1
ASSPGGSQSYEQY	13	TRBV25-1	TRBJ2-7
ASSLSFPGTPGGEQY	15	TRBV14	TRBJ2-7
ASSLNSNYGYT	11	TRBV27	TRBJ1-2
ASSLGTGPEEQF	12	TRBV5-1	TRBJ2-1
SVGGREKLF	9	TRBV29-1	TRBJ1-4
ASSRLNSGNTIY	12	TRBV25-1	TRBJ1-3
ASRPGQGHTEAF	12	TRBV6-5	TRBJ1-1
ASSSTGGGYT	10	TRBV7-2	TRBJ1-2
ASSTGTGGEKLF	12	TRBV6-1	TRBJ1-4
ASSPAGLGSGNTIY	14	TRBV7-9	TRBJ1-3
ASSLETMGLGNTIY	14	TRBV5-1	TRBJ1-3
ASSWTGGTGELF	12	TRBV2	TRBJ2-2
ASSAPGGHGYT	11	TRBV6-4	TRBJ1-2
ASSRGPSYSEQY	12	TRBV6-4	TRBJ2-7
ASSPLWARDNEKLF	14	TRBV2	TRBJ1-4
ASSPTWQGNQPQH	13	TRBV6-1	TRBJ1-5
ASSKGPRGSQPQH	13	TRBV21-1	TRBJ1-5
ASSAPAGRAEYEQY	14	TRBV11-1	TRBJ2-7
ASSPEQSYNEQF	12	TRBV5-6	TRBJ2-1
ASSLREGTEAF	11	TRBV5-1	TRBJ1-1
ASSPPALLGNEQF	13	TRBV28	TRBJ2-1
ASSPTGEASPLH	12	TRBV18	TRBJ1-6
ASSVSFWNTEAF	12	TRBV9	TRBJ1-1
ASRGLDSYEQY	11	TRBV28	TRBJ2-7
AAQQGASINEQF	12	TRBV28	TRBJ2-1
ASRGARGVNTEAF	13	TRBV2	TRBJ1-1
SSSSRGSSDEQY	12	TRBV7-9	TRBJ2-7
ASSSGAPPNEQF	12	TRBV7-3	TRBJ2-1